These 9 T cell receptor beta chains were sequenced from one sample in a study of T cell responses to AZD1222 COVID-19 vaccine. TCRdb keeps only in-frame clones here, not all; method: immunoSEQ multiplex PCR. This sample has 200,000 or so clones; around 92% occur once, and the top ten carry less than 11%. The sequenced sample was peripheral blood, obtained on day 0 of AZD1222 vaccination. These receptors all come from an adult in good health.

This chain connects TRBV6-6 to TRBJ1-6; no reliable D call. V lost 6 bases to trimming and J lost 9 bases, with 15 bases between them. Germline lookup yields CDR1 MNHNY and CDR2 SVGAGI (reference sequence). This CDR3 is 14 amino acids long. CDR3 sequence reads: CASSPRLFSSPLHF. The DNA of the CDR3 is TGTGCCAGCAGCCCACGACTTTTTTCTTCACCCCTCCACTTT.

The chain joins TRBV4-3 to TRBJ1-2, with 8 nucleotides matching TRBD1. CDR3 length: 15 residues. CDR1 is LGHNA and CDR2 is YSLEER in the germline V gene. The V and J ends lost 1 base and 8 bases, in that order; junction bases with no gene match: 9. The CDR3 coding sequence is TGCGCCAGCAGCCAAGCTTTCGCAGGGGGCCGCGGCTACACCTTC. It yields the protein CASSQAFAGGRGYTF.

The chain carries TRBV15 and TRBJ2-5; 7 bases agree with TRBD2. Losses at the gene ends were 0 bases for V and 4 bases for J; bases not matched to a gene: 14. This CDR3 region has 18 residues. Germline loops: CDR1 LNHNV, CDR2 YYDKDF (reference sequence). CDR3 coding DNA: TGTGCCACCAGCAGAGATGGAGTCGGACACCCGGGAGGAGAGACCCAGTACTTC. It yields the protein CATSRDGVGHPGGETQYF.

This clone occurred a few times. The CDR3 loop reads CSVPTRGMDEQYF. CDR3 bases: TGCAGCGTCCCCACCAGGGGAATGGACGAGCAGTACTTC. The V call is TRBV29-1, the J call TRBJ2-7; D might be TRBD1 (6 bases). Trimming took 6 bases from V and 5 from J, leaving 17 bases between them. Germline values: CDR1 SQVTM, CDR2 ANQGSEA. CDR3 length: 13 amino acids.

CDR3 nucleotides: TGTGCCAGCAGCTTCCCAGGGGTTAGCTATGGCTACACCTTC. Its translation is CASSFPGVSYGYTF. This chain uses TRBV7-2 with TRBJ1-2; weak D call: TRBD1 (6 bases). Germline assignment: CDR1 SGHTA and CDR2 FQGNSA. Trimming left V 3 bases short and J 4 bases short, with 12 bases between. The CDR3 is 14 amino acids.

The chain uses TRBV6-5 and TRBJ2-1; D not resolved. Per germline, CDR1 MNHEY and CDR2 SVGAGI. V dropped 0 bases and J dropped 9 bases, with 6 bases sitting between them. The CDR3 is made up of 12 amino acids. The CDR3 DNA reads as TGTGCCAGCAGTTACTCGTATGGTGAGCAGTTCTTC. Its translation: CASSYSYGEQFF.

This chain uses TRBV18 with TRBJ1-5, with D hard to call. Germline lookup yields CDR1 KGHSH and CDR2 LQKENI. The CDR3 sequence is 14 residues long. Trimming shortened V by 0 bases and J by 7 bases, and 10 bases separated the two germline ends. The CDR3 DNA follows: TGTGCCAGCTCACCACCTGATATCGGGCAGCCCCAGCATTTT. This codes for CASSPPDIGQPQHF. The whole variable domain, filled in from reference TRBV18 and TRBJ1-5, reads NAGVMQNPRHLVRRRGQEARLRCSPMKGHSHVYWYRQLPEEGLKFMVYLQKENIIDESGMPKERFSAEFPKEGPSILRIQQVVRGDSAAYFCASSPPDIGQPQHFGDGTRLSIL.

V gene TRBV9 combines with J gene TRBJ2-1, with D unclear. The CDR3 contains 11 residues. V was clipped by 0 bases and J by 8 bases, with 3 bases between them. Germline lookup yields CDR1 SGDLS and CDR2 YYNGEE. This CDR3 reads CASSVAHEQFF. The CDR3 nucleotides are TGTGCCAGCAGCGTAGCCCATGAGCAGTTCTTC.

The rearrangement links TRBV4-1 to TRBJ2-7; D is possibly TRBD2 (5 bases). Germline assignment: CDR1 MGHRA and CDR2 YSYEKL. The CDR3 consists of 20 residues. Trimming pared 5 bases from V and 2 bases from J, leaving 31 bases between. The CDR3 sequence: CASSSGPLATGSPKAYEQYF. The DNA of the CDR3 is TGCGCCAGCAGCTCAGGTCCCTTAGCGACCGGTTCGCCTAAAGCCTACGAGCAGTACTTC.